The next 22 T cell receptor beta chains were all read from a single sample in a study of neurological immune-mediated disorders. TCRdb reanalysed the 5' RACE reads using MiXCR and keeps one entry per CDR3 protein. There are some 86,000 distinct CDR3 sequences in the sample; approximately 2.4% occur only once, and about 1% lies in the top ten. Sequencing used PBMCs. These receptors originate from a woman in her thirties with multiple sclerosis.

This clonotype came up many times. The genes are TRBV20-1 and TRBJ1-4, with 8 bases matching TRBD1. V gave up 4 bases and J gave up 3 bases; unmatched junction bases: 4. The CDR3 extends over 14 amino acids. Germline V gene sequence: CDR1 DFQATT, CDR2 SNEGSKA (reference sequence). The CDR3 here is CSANQGASNEKLFF. In DNA, the CDR3 is TGCAGTGCTAATCAGGGGGCCTCTAATGAAAAACTGTTTTTT.

This clonotype was seen many times. This chain joins TRBV11-2 and TRBJ1-4; D not resolved. Germline CDR1 and CDR2: SGHAT and FQNNGV. Trimming removed 4 bases from V and 4 bases from J, with 16 bases in between. The CDR3 spans 16 residues. This CDR3 is CASSWAGASGNEKLFF. CDR3 bases: TGTGCCAGCAGCTGGGCGGGAGCCTCCGGTAATGAAAAACTGTTTTTT.

This clonotype was seen ten or more times. The chain couples TRBV7-8 to TRBJ2-3; possibly TRBD2 for D (6 bases). Germline V CDR1 and CDR2: SGHVS, FQNEAQ. V was cut by 5 bases and J by 0 bases, with 6 bases left in between. The CDR3 is 13 amino acids. CDR3 amino acids: CASSRGSTDTQYF. Here the CDR3 DNA reads TGTGCCAGCAGCCGGGGGAGCACAGATACGCAGTATTTT.

As for this clonotype: A much larger clone differs by one base, so this may be a read error. The chain links TRBV6-2 or TRBV6-3 to TRBJ1-5, with 7 bases lining up with TRBD1. The CDR3 contains 15 residues. The germline gives CDR1 MNHEY, CDR2 SVGEGT. The CDR3 spells CASSFDRVPNQPQNF. The CDR3 DNA is TGTGCCAGCAGCTTCGACAGGGTGCCGAATCAGCCCCAGAATTTT.

This clonotype was seen repeatedly, ten times or more. The genes are TRBV14 and TRBJ2-7; D not certain. V was cut by 2 bases and J by 0 bases, with 2 bases left in between. The CDR3 has 12 residues. Germline lookup yields CDR1 SGHDN and CDR2 FVKESK. CDR3 protein: CASSQISYEQYF. The CDR3 DNA reads as TGTGCCAGCAGCCAAATCTCCTACGAGCAGTACTTC. The whole variable domain, filled in from reference TRBV14 and TRBJ2-7, reads EAGVTQFPSHSVIEKGQTVTLRCDPISGHDNLYWYRRVMGKEIKFLLHFVKESKQDESGMPNNRFLAERTGGTYSTLKVQPAELEDSGVYFCASSQISYEQYFGPGTRLTVT.

This clonotype was counted many times. This chain joins TRBV5-5 and TRBJ1-5, with 12 bases lining up with TRBD1. The CDR3 totals 15 residues. Germline loops: CDR1 SGHKS, CDR2 YYEKEE (reference sequence). V shed 4 bases and J 6 bases; nucleotides not matched to a gene: 5. The CDR3 region is CASSPGQGASQPQHF. The CDR3, as DNA: TGTGCCAGCAGCCCGGGACAGGGGGCGAGTCAGCCCCAGCATTTT. Using reference TRBV5-5 and TRBJ1-5 for the parts outside the CDR3, the full variable domain is DAGVTQSPTHLIKTRGQQVTLRCSPISGHKSVSWYQQVLGQGPQFIFQYYEKEERGRGNFPDRFSARQFPNYSSELNVNALLLGDSALYLCASSPGQGASQPQHFGDGTRLSIL.

Ten or more counts support this clonotype. This rearrangement joins TRBV29-1 to TRBJ1-4; D perhaps matches TRBD1 (6 bases). This CDR3 comprises 13 residues. Germline V lookup: CDR1 SQVTM, CDR2 ANQGSEA. The V and J ends lost 4 bases and 6 bases respectively, with 12 bases between them. The CDR3 DNA follows: TGCAGCGTTGCACAGGGTTCGGATGAAAAACTGTTTTTT. Protein: CSVAQGSDEKLFF.

This clonotype has ten or more counts. This chain connects TRBV20-1 to TRBJ1-2, with unresolved D. The CDR3 sequence is 13 residues long. Trimming took off 4 bases at V and 3 bases at J, with 12 bases between the two ends. CDR1 is DFQATT and CDR2 is SNEGSKA in the germline V gene (reference sequence). The CDR3 here is CSAMLEFDYGYTF. As DNA, the CDR3 is TGCAGTGCTATGTTGGAATTTGACTATGGCTACACCTTC.

This clonotype was counted ten times or more. The genes are TRBV7-2 and TRBJ1-5; D is possibly TRBD1 (6 bases). V was pared by 4 bases and J by 5 bases, with 15 bases between. There are 15 residues in the CDR3. Germline CDR1 reads SGHTA; CDR2 reads FQGNSA. CDR3 sequence reads: CASSSSSGGYQPQHF. DNA for the CDR3: TGTGCCAGCAGCTCTTCATCGGGGGGCTATCAGCCCCAGCATTTT.

In this sample, this clonotype turned up many times. V usage is TRBV5-1 and J usage is TRBJ2-7; the match to TRBD2 covers 8 bases. Losses at the gene ends were 8 bases for V and 3 bases for J; bases not matched to a gene: 7. Germline V lookup: CDR1 SGHRS, CDR2 YFSETQ. The CDR3 length is 13 residues. The CDR3 DNA reads TGCGCCAGTCGAAGCGGGAGCAACTACGAGCAGTACTTC. It yields the protein CASRSGSNYEQYF.

As concerns this clonotype: This may be a read error, as it is one base from a much larger clone. The rearrangement links TRBV29-1 to TRBJ2-3; TRBD1 or TRBD2 may be the D gene (6 bases each). V lost 7 bases and J 4 bases, leaving 15 bases between the germline ends. Germline loops: CDR1 SQVTM, CDR2 ANQGSEA. CDR3 size: 13 residues. Here the CDR3 DNA reads TGCAGCGATAGGGGGGATCTAGCAGATACGCAGTATTTT. Translating it yields CSDRGDLADTQYF.

V is TRBV19 and J is TRBJ2-1; the match to TRBD1 covers 7 bases. J gave up 7 bases and V 9 bases, and 6 bases lay outside the gene matches. The germline V gene has CDR1 LNHDA and CDR2 SQIVND (reference sequence). The length of the CDR3 is 12 residues. CDR3 DNA: TGTGCCAGCGAGGGACAGACTAATGAGCAGTTCTTC. As protein: CASEGQTNEQFF.

With respect to this clonotype: A much larger clone differs by one base, so this may be a read error. The rearrangement uses TRBV5-1 and TRBJ2-2; no definite D call. The V and J ends lost 5 bases and 0 bases respectively, with 8 bases between them. Germline CDR1 is SGHRS and CDR2 is YFSETQ. The CDR3 spans 14 residues. This chain's CDR3 is CASSKGTNTGELFF. The CDR3, as DNA: TGCGCCAGCAGTAAGGGAACGAACACCGGGGAGCTGTTTTTT.

Ten or more counts support this clonotype. The chain has TRBV27 and TRBJ2-7, with D possibly TRBD2 on 5 matching bases. The V gene's germline CDR1 is MNHEY and CDR2 SMNVEV (reference sequence). The V end was cut by 8 bases, the J end by 7 bases, with 24 bases between. CDR3 length equals 15 residues. CDR3 in amino acids: CASESAANPSGEQYF. Here the CDR3 DNA reads TGTGCCAGCGAGTCTGCTGCTAACCCATCGGGGGAGCAGTACTTC.

This clonotype showed up many times. The rearrangement links TRBV19 to TRBJ1-5; no clear D. This CDR3 comprises 12 residues. Germline V lookup: CDR1 LNHDA, CDR2 SQIVND (reference sequence). Trimming removed 4 bases at V and 3 bases at J, with 4 bases between. The CDR3 DNA follows: TGTGCCAGTAGTAGGGACAATCAGCCCCAGCATTTT. Its translation: CASSRDNQPQHF. Full variable domain (outside the CDR3, taken from reference TRBV19 and TRBJ1-5): DGGITQSPKYLFRKEGQNVTLSCEQNLNHDAMYWYRQDPGQGLRLIYYSQIVNDFQKGDIAEGYSVSREKKESFPLTVTSAQKNPTAFYLCASSRDNQPQHFGDGTRLSIL.

A word on this clonotype: It may be a read error: a sequence one base away is much more abundant. V and J are TRBV5-4 and TRBJ2-7, with 8 bases lining up with TRBD2. There are 13 residues in the CDR3. Germline V lookup: CDR1 SGHNT, CDR2 YYREEE (reference sequence). Trimming removed 1 base from V and 6 bases from J; junction bases left unmatched: 3. CDR3 residues: CASSLSGLGEQYV. In DNA form, the CDR3 reads TGTGCCAGCAGCTTGTCGGGACTAGGCGAGCAGTACGTC.

This clonotype was detected ten times or more. One end of the junction does not line up with germline, which may come from a read error. This chain uses TRBV18 with TRBJ1-1; TRBD1 agrees at 7 bases. The CDR3 is made up of 13 amino acids. The germline CDR1 and CDR2 sequences are KGHSH and LQKENI. The CDR3 coding sequence is TGTGCCGGTAAGGGGGCAGTGAATACTGAAGCTTTCTTT. Translation gives CAGKGAVNTEAFF. Filled out from reference TRBV18 and TRBJ1-1, the complete variable domain reads NAGVMQNPRHLVRRRGQEARLRCSPMKGHSHVYWYRQLPEEGLKFMVYLQKENIIDESGMPKERFSAEFPKEGPSILRIQQVVRGDSAAYFCAGKGAVNTEAFFGQGTRLTVV.

This clonotype was observed at least ten times. The gene calls are TRBV20-1 and TRBJ1-5; D is ambiguous. Trimming removed 6 bases from V and 2 bases from J, with 8 bases in between. The CDR3 is 12 residues long. Germline V gene lookup returns CDR1 DFQATT and CDR2 SNEGSKA (reference sequence). The CDR3 sequence is CSARTGNQPQHF. CDR3 nucleotides: TGCAGTGCAAGGACCGGCAATCAGCCCCAGCATTTT.

This clonotype was observed many times. DNA for the CDR3: TGCAGTGCTAGAGATCTTCCCAGGGGCGCAGATACGCAGTATTTT. Translating gives CSARDLPRGADTQYF. This chain joins TRBV20-1 and TRBJ2-3; D perhaps matches TRBD1 (6 bases). The CDR3 runs to 15 residues. The V gene lost 0 bases and the J gene lost 4 bases, with 14 bases spanning the gap. Germline assignment: CDR1 DFQATT and CDR2 SNEGSKA (reference sequence).

A few counts support this clonotype. With a much larger clone just one base away, this may be a read error. As the CDR3 is not closed by the conserved phenylalanine or tryptophan, this likely results from a read error. The J gene is TRBJ2-7, the V gene TRBV5-1; D unresolved. Trimming took 2 bases from V and 2 from J, leaving 11 bases between them. Germline-derived CDR1 and CDR2 are SGHRS and YFSETQ. The CDR3 covers 14 residues. CDR3 sequence: CASSFTVGPYEQYC. The CDR3 DNA reads as TGCGCCAGCAGCTTTACCGTCGGCCCCTACGAGCAGTACTGC.

This clonotype appeared many times. CDR3 in amino acids: CSARDATSGMYEQYF. The CDR3 bases are TGCAGTGCTAGAGATGCCACTAGCGGGATGTACGAGCAGTACTTC. The chain couples TRBV20-1 to TRBJ2-7; 10 bases are shared with TRBD2. Germline V gene lookup returns CDR1 DFQATT and CDR2 SNEGSKA (reference sequence). The CDR3 contains 15 residues. V lost 0 bases to trimming and J lost 4 bases; unmatched junction nucleotides: 6.

This clonotype was detected ten times or more. This chain joins TRBV5-1 and TRBJ2-5; 8 bases align to TRBD1. V shed 5 bases, J shed 4 bases, and the junction held 13 bases outside the gene matches. The length of the CDR3 is 16 residues. CDR1 SGHRS and CDR2 YFSETQ come from the germline V gene. The CDR3 spells CASRSRQGNEGETQYF. The DNA of the CDR3 is TGCGCCAGCAGGTCAAGACAGGGGAACGAGGGAGAGACCCAGTACTTC.